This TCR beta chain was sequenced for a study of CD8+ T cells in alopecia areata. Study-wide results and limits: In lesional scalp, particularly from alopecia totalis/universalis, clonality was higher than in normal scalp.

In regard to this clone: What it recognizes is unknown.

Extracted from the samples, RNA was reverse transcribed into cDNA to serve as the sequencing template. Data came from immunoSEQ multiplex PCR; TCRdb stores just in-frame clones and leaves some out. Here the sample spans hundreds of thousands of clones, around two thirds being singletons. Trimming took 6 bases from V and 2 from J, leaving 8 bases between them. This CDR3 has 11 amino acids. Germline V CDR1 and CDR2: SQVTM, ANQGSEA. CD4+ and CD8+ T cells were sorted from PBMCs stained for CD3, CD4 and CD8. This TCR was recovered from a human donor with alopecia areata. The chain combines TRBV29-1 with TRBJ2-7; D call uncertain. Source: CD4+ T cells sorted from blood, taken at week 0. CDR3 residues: CSVAGPYEQYF. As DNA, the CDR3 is TGCAGCGTAGCCGGGCCCTACGAGCAGTACTTC.